This TCR beta chain was documented in a study of cytomegalovirus exposure and HLA in healthy donors. Worth noting for this clone: Its antigen remains unidentified.

This PCR relied on a set of 60 Vbeta primers and 13 Jbeta primers. Using immunoSEQ multiplex PCR, the repertoire was profiled, and TCRdb retains in-frame clones only, with some absent. The sample has roughly 160,000 clones, 85% seen once. Study results and caveats: Presence/absence analyses supposed approximately even sequencing depth among donors. Information on immune exposure was restricted to one variable (CMV serostatus).

Germline lookup yields CDR1 SGHTA and CDR2 FQGNSA. CDR3 length: 14 residues. The junction had 3 bases not matched to a gene; V was cut back by 5 bases and J by 1 base. The receptor was isolated from a boy aged 2 to 10 in good health and CMV-seronegative. V usage is TRBV7-2 and J usage is TRBJ2-7, with 9 nucleotides matching TRBD2. Sequencing input: PBMCs. Here the CDR3 reads CASSLSGSSYEQYF. The DNA of the CDR3 is TGTGCCAGCAGCCTTAGCGGGAGTTCCTACGAGCAGTACTTC. Supplemented by reference TRBV7-2 and TRBJ2-7, the full variable domain reads GAGVSQSPSNKVTEKGKDVELRCDPISGHTALYWYRQSLGQGLEFLIYFQGNSAPDKSGLPSDRFSAERTGGSVSTLTIQRTQQEDSAVYLCASSLSGSSYEQYFGPGTRLTVT.